This T cell receptor beta chain derives from a study of cytomegalovirus exposure and HLA in healthy donors. On the study more broadly: Earlier, about 180 million T cells were analyzed, and 90 million to 140 million unique TCR beta sequences were found among them.

The study ran its PCR with 60 Vbeta and 13 Jbeta primers. Profiling relied on immunoSEQ multiplex PCR, and the TCRdb table lists in-frame clones only, not all of them. The sample includes about 140,000 clones, 65% to 85% of them seen just once. Study-level findings and limits: A few V segments could not be told apart, such as TRBV6-2 and TRBV6-3, and were left out.

To note about this clone: Its antigen is still unknown.

The J segment lost 5 bases and the V segment lost 7 bases, leaving 3 bases of the junction unmatched. Looked up from germline, CDR1 is GTSNPN and CDR2 is SVGIG (reference sequence). The CDR3 length is 12 residues. This receptor was taken from a man younger than 35 in good health and CMV-seronegative. The V call is TRBV30, the J call TRBJ2-2; TRBD1 matches 8 bases. The specimen sequenced was PBMCs. The chain's CDR3 is CASGQGTGELFF. The DNA of the CDR3 is TGTGCCTCCGGACAGGGAACCGGGGAGCTGTTTTTT.